The rows below give T cell receptor beta chains drawn from one sample of a study of blood T cell repertoires in COVID-19. TCRdb's copy holds only in-frame clones and misses some; the assay was immunoSEQ multiplex PCR. The sample has approximately 330,000 clones, 90% seen once; the top ten hold 0.8% to 1.3%. Sequences were obtained from peripheral blood. These receptors were obtained from a woman between 35 and 50 years old with COVID-19, enrolled during active disease. CDR3s include the opening cysteine and the closing phenylalanine or tryptophan. The D gene is left open where the match is weak. Clone size appears in some rows only: once, few, many, or a class for an expanded clone.

j_call | d_call | clone_size | v_call | cdr3_aa | cdr3_nt
TRBJ1-3 | NA | NA | TRBV15 | CATSSDRSSGNTIYF | TGTGCCACCAGCAGTGACAGGAGCTCTGGAAACACCATATATTTT
TRBJ1-1 | NA | NA | TRBV9 | CASSVGGDTEAFF | TGTGCCAGCAGCGTAGGGGGGGACACTGAAGCTTTCTTT
TRBJ1-5 | NA | NA | TRBV18 | CASSPRSGQDGNQPQHF | TGTGCCAGCTCACCCCGGTCAGGGCAGGACGGCAATCAGCCCCAGCATTTT
TRBJ2-2 | NA | NA | TRBV5-8 | CASSLLAGVYTGELFF | TGTGCCAGCAGCTTGTTGGCAGGGGTGTACACCGGGGAGCTGTTTTTT
TRBJ1-6 | TRBD1 | NA | TRBV28 | CASNRDSNSPLHF | TGTGCCAGCAACCGGGACAGTAATTCACCCCTCCACTTT
TRBJ1-1 | NA | NA | TRBV12-3/TRBV12-4 | CASSLRGITEAFF | TGTGCCAGCAGTTTAAGGGGGATCACTGAAGCTTTCTTT
TRBJ2-7 | NA | NA | TRBV5-4 | CASSLIRKLDEQYF | TGTGCCAGCAGCTTGATACGAAAGCTCGACGAGCAGTACTTC
TRBJ2-3 | NA | NA | TRBV12-3/TRBV12-4 | CASSPDSDTQYF | TGTGCCAGCAGTCCGGACTCTGATACGCAGTATTTT
TRBJ2-1 | TRBD2 | once | TRBV5-1 | CASSLEVAGAHFLNEQFF | TGCGCCAGCAGCTTGGAGGTAGCGGGAGCCCACTTTCTCAATGAGCAGTTCTTC
TRBJ1-1 | NA | NA | TRBV27 | CASSPHVPGSEAFF | TGTGCCAGCAGTCCCCACGTCCCGGGGTCTGAAGCTTTCTTT
TRBJ2-5 | TRBD2 | NA | TRBV5-1 | CASSLAPQLAAQETQYF | TGCGCCAGCAGCTTGGCCCCCCAACTAGCGGCCCAAGAGACCCAGTACTTC
TRBJ2-5 | TRBD2 | NA | TRBV5-4 | CASSYGTSGGTETQYF | TGTGCCAGCAGTTACGGGACTAGCGGTGGCACGGAGACCCAGTACTTC
TRBJ1-2 | NA | NA | TRBV18 | CASSPPGAGYGYTF | TGTGCCAGCTCACCACCGGGGGCAGGCTATGGCTACACCTTC
TRBJ1-2 | NA | NA | TRBV4-1 | CASSHDSYGYTF | TGCGCCAGCAGCCATGACAGCTATGGCTACACCTTC
TRBJ1-2 | TRBD1 | NA | TRBV4-3 | CASSQDGQVHYGYTF | TGCGCCAGCAGCCAAGACGGACAGGTCCACTATGGCTACACCTTC
TRBJ2-7 | NA | once | TRBV30 | CAWSRGSYEQYF | TGTGCCTGGAGTCGGGGATCCTACGAGCAGTACTTC
TRBJ2-7 | NA | NA | TRBV28 | CASSQNIPYEQYF | TGTGCCAGCAGTCAGAACATACCCTACGAGCAGTACTTC